These 22 T cell receptor beta chains originate from one sample sequenced in a study of blood T cell repertoires in COVID-19. The protocol was immunoSEQ multiplex PCR, while the TCRdb copy is restricted to in-frame clones and leaves out a portion. Of a few hundred thousand clones in the sample, around 83% were seen once. Material for sequencing was peripheral blood. The receptors originated from a woman in her forties or fifties with acute or convalescent COVID-19.

This clone was observed once. The genes are TRBV6-5 and TRBJ1-6, with 7 nucleotides matching TRBD1. J gave up 8 bases and V 7 bases, and 2 bases lay outside the gene matches. CDR3 size: 12 residues. The germline V gene encodes CDR1 MNHEY and CDR2 SVGAGI. CDR3 protein: CASTQGDSPLHF. In DNA form, the CDR3 reads TGTGCCAGCACCCAGGGGGATTCACCCCTCCACTTT.

The rearrangement links TRBV11-3 to TRBJ2-7, with TRBD1 matching 7 bases. The germline V gene has CDR1 SGHNT and CDR2 YENEEA. J was trimmed by 7 bases and V by 5 bases; bases with no gene match: 14. This CDR3 comprises 15 residues. CDR3 amino acids: CASSLRQGLGGEQYF. In nucleotides, the CDR3 is TGTGCCAGCAGCCTACGACAGGGCCTAGGAGGAGAGCAGTACTTC.

In this sample, this clone turned up a few times. The chain combines TRBV7-3 with TRBJ2-2, with 7 bases matching TRBD1. This CDR3 has 16 amino acids. Germline trimming cut 1 base from V and 5 bases from J; bases unmatched to any gene: 7. Germline CDR1 and CDR2: SGHTA and FQGTGA. The CDR3 sequence: CASSLRQGALTGELFF. CDR3 bases: TGTGCCAGCAGCTTAAGACAGGGAGCTTTGACCGGGGAGCTGTTTTTT. The full variable domain, in which reference TRBV7-3 and TRBJ2-2 provide the parts outside the CDR3, is GAGVSQTPSNKVTEKGKYVELRCDPISGHTALYWYRQSLGQGPEFLIYFQGTGAADDSGLPNDRFFAVRPEGSVSTLKIQRTERGDSAVYLCASSLRQGALTGELFFGEGSRLTVL.

The rearrangement joins TRBV12-5 to TRBJ1-3; D may be TRBD1 (6 bases). CDR1 is LGHNT and CDR2 is FRNRAP in the germline V gene. V was cut by 9 bases and J by 0 bases, with 12 bases left in between. The CDR3 runs 14 residues. CDR3 sequence reads: CASSTGSSGNTIYF. CDR3 in DNA: TGTGCTAGCAGTACAGGGAGCTCTGGAAACACCATATATTTT.

CDR3 loop: CASSLAPLAGGPGDTQYF. The CDR3 DNA reads TGCGCCAGCAGCTTGGCGCCCCTAGCGGGGGGGCCGGGGGATACGCAGTATTTT. The chain links TRBV5-1 to TRBJ2-3; 12 bases are a match to TRBD2. CDR3 size: 18 residues. The germline V gene has CDR1 SGHRS and CDR2 YFSETQ. The trim removed 0 bases at V and 6 bases at J, leaving 11 bases unmatched.

V gene TRBV7-2 combines with J gene TRBJ2-7; TRBD2 matches at 8 bases. V gave up 3 bases and J gave up 6 bases; unmatched junction bases: 7. The CDR3 loop spans 14 amino acids. CDR1 and CDR2 (germline): SGHTA, FQGNSA. The CDR3 sequence: CASSFRTSRSEQYF. The CDR3 DNA sequence: TGTGCCAGCAGCTTCCGGACTAGCCGATCCGAGCAGTACTTC.

V and J are TRBV19 and TRBJ2-4; maybe TRBD1 (8 bases). The CDR3 length is 17 residues. The V end lost 5 bases, the J end lost 0 bases, and 17 bases lay between the germline ends. In germline, CDR1 is LNHDA, CDR2 SQIVND (reference sequence). The CDR3: CASSEQTGEGAKNIQYF. In nucleotides, the CDR3 is TGTGCCAGTAGTGAGCAGACAGGGGAGGGAGCCAAAAACATTCAGTACTTC.

The genes are TRBV10-3 and TRBJ1-2; D call uncertain. The V end was cut by 0 bases, the J end by 3 bases, with 5 bases between. This CDR3 region has 13 residues. CDR1 ENHRY and CDR2 SYGVKD come from the germline V gene. The DNA for the CDR3 is TGTGCCATCAGTGAGTCCGGGGACTATGGCTACACCTTC. Residues: CAISESGDYGYTF.

The rearrangement uses TRBV18 and TRBJ1-1; 8 bases align to TRBD1. Germline loops: CDR1 KGHSH, CDR2 LQKENI. The CDR3 length is 12 residues. The V and J ends lost 6 bases and 10 bases, in that order; junction bases with no gene match: 7. CDR3 bases: TGTGCCAGCTCCCAGGACAGGGAGTCAGCTTTCTTT. This encodes CASSQDRESAFF.

The chain recombines TRBV11-2 with TRBJ2-5, with a weak D call TRBD2 (6 bases). CDR1 is SGHAT, CDR2 FQNNGV, per germline. With 1 base removed from V and 5 bases from J, the gap between germline ends came to 14 bases. The length of the CDR3 is 15 residues. Here the CDR3 DNA reads TGTGCCAGCAGCTTAGGGGGGGACCCCAGGGAGACCCAGTACTTC. It is translated as CASSLGGDPRETQYF.

CDR3 protein: CASSPRDSHLSGNTIYF. The CDR3, as DNA: TGCGCCAGCAGCCCCCGGGACAGTCATCTCTCTGGAAACACCATATATTTT. The chain is built from TRBV4-1 and TRBJ1-3; 7 bases line up with TRBD1. V lost 4 bases to trimming and J lost 0 bases; unmatched junction nucleotides: 9. CDR1 is MGHRA and CDR2 is YSYEKL in the germline V gene. The CDR3 has 17 amino acids.

The gene calls are TRBV24-1 and TRBJ2-1, with TRBD1 identical over 7 bases. Germline V gene data show CDR1 as KGHDR and CDR2 as SFDVKD. The V gene end was trimmed by 3 bases and the J gene end by 0 bases; junction bases not matched to a gene: 16. This CDR3 contains 20 residues. The CDR3 protein is CATSDLKRTGSTVSYNEQFF. The CDR3 nucleotides are TGTGCCACCAGTGATCTAAAACGGACAGGTAGTACCGTCTCCTACAATGAGCAGTTCTTC.

The chain is built from TRBV9 and TRBJ1-6; D unresolved. V was cut by 0 bases and J by 7 bases, with 11 bases left in between. CDR1 is SGDLS and CDR2 is YYNGEE in the germline V gene. The CDR3 is 15 amino acids. The CDR3 nucleotides are TGTGCCAGCAGCGTAGGAAGGGAGGGAAATTCACCCCTCCACTTT. It codes for CASSVGREGNSPLHF. Based on the CDR3 plus reference TRBV9 and TRBJ1-6, the full variable domain is DSGVTQTPKHLITATGQRVTLRCSPRSGDLSVYWYQQSLDQGLQFLIQYYNGEERAKGNILERFSAQQFPDLHSELNLSSLELGDSALYFCASSVGREGNSPLHFGNGTRLTVT.

The rearrangement uses TRBV29-1 and TRBJ1-1, with TRBD1 identical over 7 bases. V lost 7 bases, J lost 0 bases, and 5 bases stayed unmatched. CDR1 and CDR2 (germline): SQVTM, ANQGSEA. CDR3 length equals 13 residues. Here the CDR3 reads CSAEQGLNTEAFF. The CDR3 DNA reads TGCAGCGCGGAACAGGGGCTGAACACTGAAGCTTTCTTT. Combining the CDR3 with reference TRBV29-1 and TRBJ1-1 gives the whole variable domain SAVISQKPSRDICQRGTSLTIQCQVDSQVTMMFWYRQQPGQSLTLIATANQGSEATYESGFVIDKFPISRPNLTFSTLTVSNMSPEDSSIYLCSAEQGLNTEAFFGQGTRLTVV.

The CDR3 region is CASSLSDRADTQYF. In DNA, the CDR3 is TGTGCCAGCAGCCTATCGGACAGGGCAGATACGCAGTATTTT. The V call is TRBV3-1 (or the pseudogene TRBV3-2), the J call TRBJ2-3; 8 nucleotides match TRBD1. Germline V CDR1 and CDR2: LGHDT, YNNKEL (reference sequence). V was clipped by 4 bases and J by 4 bases; unmatched bases: 4. The CDR3 totals 14 residues.

The gene calls are TRBV6-1 and TRBJ1-5; the D is unclear. With 3 bases removed from V and 7 bases from J, the gap between germline ends came to 4 bases. From germline, CDR1 is MNHNS and CDR2 SASEGT. This CDR3 is 11 amino acids long. The CDR3 region has the DNA TGTGCCAGCAGTGAGGGCCAGCCCCAGCATTTT. Translating it yields CASSEGQPQHF.

The chain recombines TRBV7-2 with TRBJ2-1, with D possibly being TRBD2 (5 bases). V was clipped by 2 bases and J by 4 bases, with 18 bases between them. Germline assignment: CDR1 SGHTA and CDR2 FQGNSA. The CDR3 covers 17 residues. The CDR3 spells CASSLTSGGGYYNEQFF. Here the CDR3 DNA reads TGTGCCAGCAGCTTAACCTCCGGAGGCGGGTATTACAATGAGCAGTTCTTC. Filled out from reference TRBV7-2 and TRBJ2-1, the complete variable domain reads GAGVSQSPSNKVTEKGKDVELRCDPISGHTALYWYRQSLGQGLEFLIYFQGNSAPDKSGLPSDRFSAERTGGSVSTLTIQRTQQEDSAVYLCASSLTSGGGYYNEQFFGPGTRLTVL.

This clone was picked up a small number of times. The rearrangement uses TRBV7-2 and TRBJ1-5, with unresolved D. Trimming stripped 2 bases from V and 9 bases from J, with 11 bases between. CDR1 is SGHTA and CDR2 is FQGNSA in the germline V gene. The CDR3 runs 13 residues. CDR3 coding DNA: TGTGCCAGCAGCTTATTACCAGAGGGGCCCCAGCATTTT. This gives the protein CASSLLPEGPQHF.

The chain recombines TRBV30 with TRBJ1-1; a weak D match, TRBD1 (5 bases). Between the trimmed V and J ends, which lost 2 bases and 7 bases, there was a span of 8 bases. CDR1 and CDR2 from the germline V gene are GTSNPN and SVGIG (reference sequence). CDR3 size: 11 residues. CDR3 sequence (DNA): TGTGCCTGGAGTAGGACACTTGAAGCTTTCTTT. Amino acids: CAWSRTLEAFF. The variable domain in full, with the rest retrieved from reference TRBV30 and TRBJ1-1, is SQTIHQWPATLVQPVGSPLSLECTVEGTSNPNLYWYRQAAGRGLQLLFYSVGIGQISSEVPQNLSASRPQDRQFILSSKKLLLSDSGFYLCAWSRTLEAFFGQGTRLTVV.

Regarding this clone: An end of the junction differs from the germline gene, which may be a read error. This rearrangement joins TRBV15 to TRBJ1-5; TRBD1 aligns across 8 bases. The CDR3 is 13 residues long. CDR1 LNHNV and CDR2 YYDKDF come from the germline V gene (reference sequence). In nucleotides, the CDR3 is TGTGCCACCGGCAGACAGGGGATCCAGCCCCAGCATTTT. As protein: CATGRQGIQPQHF.

The chain combines TRBV19 with TRBJ2-3; D call uncertain. CDR3 length: 14 residues. CDR1 and CDR2 (germline): LNHDA, SQIVND (reference sequence). The V end was cut by 1 base, the J end by 2 bases, with 7 bases between. The DNA for the CDR3 is TGTGCCAGTAGTATAGGTACCTACACAGATACGCAGTATTTT. Translating it yields CASSIGTYTDTQYF.

This clone was found a few times. The chain combines TRBV29-1 with TRBJ1-3; a possible D gene is TRBD1 (5 bases). The CDR3 loop spans 12 amino acids. Trimming took off 7 bases at V and 2 bases at J, with 9 bases between the two ends. Germline CDR1 and CDR2: SQVTM and ANQGSEA. CDR3 in DNA: TGCAGCGCCAAGGACACTGGAAACACCATATATTTT. It yields the protein CSAKDTGNTIYF.